This record looks at one T cell receptor beta chain sequence and its context. Its target is unknown. These data belong to a study of breast tumors, draining lymph nodes, adjacent tissues. Regarding the study as a whole: Most tumor T cells seemingly derive from lymph node, then expand in tumor. The lymph node origin of tumor T cells was framed as consistent with a hypothesis, not demonstrated.

MiXCR, run by TCRdb on the multiplex PCR reads, gives a single entry per CDR3 protein. The data contain more than 30,000 distinct CDR3 sequences, about 63% of them singletons. Trimming left V 5 bases short and J 4 bases short, with 14 bases between. Germline V gene data show CDR1 as MGHDK and CDR2 as SYGVNS. The CDR3 covers 14 residues. The sequenced material came from breast tumor tissue. The V call is TRBV25-1, the J call TRBJ2-5; D is perhaps TRBD2 (5 bases). This TCR came from a female donor with breast cancer. Some clones in this sample may be carry-over from other donors' samples. The CDR3 DNA reads as TGTGCCAGCAGTCCGGGGATAATCGGAGAGACCCAGTACTTC. Protein: CASSPGIIGETQYF.